A selection of T cell receptor beta chains follows, all from one sample in a study of post-analysis software for immune sequencing data. From the PCR reads, TCRdb called clonotypes with MiXCR, one entry per CDR3 protein. The sample records around 700,000 distinct CDR3 sequences, around 60% being singletons. The specimen sequenced was blood. All receptors come from a girl aged 2 to 9 with multiple sclerosis. The CDR3 runs from the conserved cysteine through the conserved F or W. D genes are given only for firm matches. Clone size is given for some rows only: seen once, a few or many times, or a class if the clone is expanded.

J gene: TRBJ2-1
V gene: TRBV3-1
D gene: TRBD2
clone size: -
CDR3 protein: CASSLTPGLANNEQFF
CDR3 DNA: TGTGCCAGCAGCCTCACACCGGGACTAGCAAACAATGAGCAGTTCTTC

J gene: TRBJ2-2
V gene: TRBV29-1
D gene: -
clone size: few
CDR3 protein: CSVLSGFGELFF
CDR3 DNA: TGCAGCGTATTATCTGGGTTCGGGGAGCTGTTTTTT

J gene: TRBJ2-3
V gene: TRBV20-1
D gene: -
clone size: few
CDR3 protein: CSARGLAPVASTDTQYF
CDR3 DNA: TGCAGTGCTAGAGGCCTAGCCCCCGTAGCTAGCACAGATACGCAGTATTTT

J gene: TRBJ2-1
V gene: TRBV6-1
D gene: -
clone size: few
CDR3 protein: CASGLASYNEQFF
CDR3 DNA: TGTGCCAGTGGGCTAGCCTCCTACAATGAGCAGTTCTTC

J gene: TRBJ2-3
V gene: TRBV6-6
D gene: -
clone size: -
CDR3 protein: CASSYSVGRFTDTQYF
CDR3 DNA: TGTGCCAGCAGTTACTCAGTCGGGCGGTTCACAGATACGCAGTATTTT

J gene: TRBJ2-1
V gene: TRBV5-1
D gene: -
clone size: -
CDR3 protein: CASSLGLNLVSYNEQFF
CDR3 DNA: TGCGCCAGCAGCTTGGGACTAAATCTGGTTTCCTACAATGAGCAGTTCTTC

J gene: TRBJ2-2
V gene: TRBV20-1
D gene: -
clone size: once
CDR3 protein: CSARAAAPMGTGELFF
CDR3 DNA: TGCAGTGCTAGAGCAGCGGCTCCAATGGGGACCGGGGAGCTGTTTTTT

J gene: TRBJ2-5
V gene: TRBV20-1
D gene: -
clone size: -
CDR3 protein: CRAPDRKETQYF
CDR3 DNA: TGCAGGGCTCCCGACAGGAAAGAGACCCAGTACTTC

J gene: TRBJ2-7
V gene: TRBV10-3
D gene: TRBD1
clone size: -
CDR3 protein: CAIPTPGQGSYEQYF
CDR3 DNA: TGTGCCATCCCTACTCCGGGACAGGGTTCCTACGAGCAGTACTTC

J gene: TRBJ2-1
V gene: TRBV25-1
D gene: -
clone size: -
CDR3 protein: CASSEFPRKFF
CDR3 DNA: TGTGCCAGCAGTGAATTCCCTCGCAAGTTCTTC

J gene: TRBJ2-7
V gene: TRBV4-2
D gene: -
clone size: few
CDR3 protein: CASSQASGPGQGYEQYF
CDR3 DNA: TGTGCCAGCAGCCAAGCGTCCGGACCAGGCCAAGGCTACGAGCAGTACTTC

J gene: TRBJ2-5
V gene: TRBV6-6
D gene: -
clone size: -
CDR3 protein: CASSSHNREETQYF
CDR3 DNA: TGTGCCAGCAGTTCACATAACAGGGAAGAGACCCAGTACTTC

J gene: TRBJ2-7
V gene: TRBV12-3/TRBV12-4
D gene: TRBD2
clone size: -
CDR3 protein: CASSLMGGSNHEQYF
CDR3 DNA: TGTGCCAGCAGTTTAATGGGCGGGAGTAACCACGAGCAGTACTTC

J gene: TRBJ2-3
V gene: TRBV7-3
D gene: TRBD1
clone size: few
CDR3 protein: CASSHRGDTQYF
CDR3 DNA: TGTGCCAGCAGCCACAGGGGAGATACGCAGTATTTT

J gene: TRBJ1-2
V gene: TRBV27
D gene: -
clone size: -
CDR3 protein: CASSQRGGYGYTF
CDR3 DNA: TGTGCCAGCAGTCAGAGGGGCGGGTATGGCTACACCTTC

J gene: TRBJ2-3
V gene: TRBV6-5
D gene: TRBD2
clone size: -
CDR3 protein: CASSPRDYYTDTQYF
CDR3 DNA: TGTGCCAGCAGTCCCCGGGACTATTACACAGATACGCAGTATTTT

J gene: TRBJ2-3
V gene: TRBV25-1
D gene: TRBD2
clone size: -
CDR3 protein: CASTGGGDTQYF
CDR3 DNA: TGTGCCAGCACGGGAGGGGGAGATACGCAGTATTTT

J gene: TRBJ2-3
V gene: TRBV20-1
D gene: TRBD2
clone size: -
CDR3 protein: CSARGIQLAGEDTQYF
CDR3 DNA: TGCAGTGCTAGGGGGATCCAACTAGCGGGAGAGGATACGCAGTATTTT

J gene: TRBJ2-7
V gene: TRBV20-1
D gene: -
clone size: -
CDR3 protein: CSARYTAGLYEQYF
CDR3 DNA: TGCAGTGCTAGATACACCGCGGGACTCTACGAGCAGTACTTC

J gene: TRBJ2-1
V gene: TRBV5-1
D gene: -
clone size: -
CDR3 protein: CASSPSGGEQVF
CDR3 DNA: TGCGCCAGCAGCCCCTCTGGTGGTGAGCAGGTCTTC

J gene: TRBJ2-7
V gene: TRBV5-4
D gene: -
clone size: -
CDR3 protein: CASRRDSREQYF
CDR3 DNA: TGTGCCAGCAGGCGGGACTCCCGCGAGCAGTACTTC

J gene: TRBJ1-2
V gene: TRBV5-1
D gene: -
clone size: many
CDR3 protein: CASSLDRANYGYTF
CDR3 DNA: TGCGCCAGCAGCTTGGACAGGGCTAACTATGGCTACACCTTC

J gene: TRBJ2-1
V gene: TRBV12-5
D gene: -
clone size: -
CDR3 protein: CASGPGPTWSFF
CDR3 DNA: TGTGCTAGTGGTCCGGGACCTACATGGTCGTTCTTC